This T cell receptor beta chain derives from a study of blood T cell repertoires in COVID-19. In the study overall: Spain, Italy and the United States supplied samples that represented acute and convalescent COVID-19. T cells, B-cell-depleted T cells, or PBMCs provided the cDNA or gDNA that served as material.

Authors' analysis steps: Amplification from reference gene primers served as the basis for estimated nucleated cell counts. Assay: immunoSEQ multiplex PCR; the TCRdb copy retains only in-frame clones and omits some. D and trimming were read from the DNA, whereas the V and J calls and clone size are those reported in that table. Among 180,000 or so clones listed, about 86% were seen once. Specimen: peripheral blood. This receptor was obtained from a man younger than 35 with acute or convalescent COVID-19.

CDR3 nucleotides: TGTGCCAGCAGCTTGTATTCGGAGGGCGGTGGCTACACCTTC. Its protein product is CASSLYSEGGGYTF. V is TRBV5-4 and J is TRBJ1-2; no clear D gene. Trimming took off 1 base at V and 7 bases at J, with 14 bases between the two ends. The length of the CDR3 is 14 residues. Germline CDR1 and CDR2: SGHNT and YYREEE (reference sequence).